This T cell receptor beta chain was sequenced in a study of CD8 T cells in ankylosing spondylitis. Broader study findings: Within ankylosing spondylitis blood, a TCR beta motif made up of eight or nine highly homologous variants appeared to be characteristic. From matched ankylosing spondylitis synovial fluid, disease-linked clones were reportedly recovered at significantly enriched levels.

Trimming took off 4 bases at V and 6 bases at J, with 19 bases between the two ends. Germline CDR1 SGHRS, CDR2 YFSETQ. This CDR3 has 16 amino acids. The authors made TCR beta libraries by quantitative 5'-RACE with molecular barcodes. Each CDR3 protein gets one entry after TCRdb re-called the 5' RACE reads with MiXCR. The table has around 440,000 distinct CDR3 sequences, about a sixth seen once. This clonotype was seen only a few times. Its antigen is not identified. The rearrangement joins TRBV5-1 to TRBJ2-2, with D tentatively TRBD1 or TRBD2 (5 bases each). The sequenced sample was blood, either unsorted or a sorted T cell fraction (not recorded which). The clonotype originates from a male donor with ankylosing spondylitis. CDR3 nucleotide sequence: TGCGCCAGCAGCCCTGGGACCGCCGCGTGGTCCGGGGAGCTGTTTTTT. Translated, it gives CASSPGTAAWSGELFF.